This TCR beta chain was captured in a study of OX40 agonist ivuxolimab in advanced cancers. About the full investigation: Ivuxolimab was an agonistic, fully human IgG2 monoclonal antibody directed against OX40 (CD134), a costimulatory receptor. Intravenous ivuxolimab was administered to patients every 2 weeks at six dose levels: 0.01, 0.1, 0.3, 1.5, 3 and 10 mg/kg. Of the roughly 52 dose-escalation patients, hepatocellular carcinoma was present in 19, melanoma in around 15, renal cell carcinoma in 9 and head and neck cancer in 9. In the dose-escalation cohort, more than 75% of patients were male, and the mean age was approximately 60 years, with a range of about 23 to 85. Prior anti-PD-1, anti-PD-L1 or anti-CTLA-4 therapy was permitted, and checkpoint inhibitors had been received by about 36% of dose-escalation patients. Partial responses occurred in three dose-escalation patients, of whom one had hepatocellular carcinoma and two had cutaneous melanoma. Peripheral TCRbeta sequencing aimed to test whether ivuxolimab altered TCR sequence diversity and caused clonal T-cell expansion. The paper covers the monotherapy dose-escalation part of the phase I ivuxolimab trial, which included N ≈ 50 patients. The paper as a whole reports these results and caveats: Partial responders in the 0.1-3.0 mg/kg groups had among the lowest normalized peripheral clonal expansion, especially among CD8+ T cells. Low levels of normalized T-cell clonal expansion were also shown by some nonresponding patients. Antigen specificity was not determined for the clonally expanded peripheral T cells. On average, CD8+ T cells showed more expanded clones than CD4+ T cells after ivuxolimab. At doses of 0.1 to 3.0 mg/kg, clonal expansion of both CD4+ and CD8+ blood T cells was observed from baseline to week 6.

Patients with a history of autoimmune disease or receiving systemic immunosuppression were excluded from the trial. In every dose cohort, peripheral blood was drawn for TCR sequencing at baseline, cycle 4 day 1, and cycle 7 day 1. Samples came from an open-label, multicenter, first-in-human phase I dose-escalation trial of ivuxolimab. Adults with locally advanced or metastatic melanoma, renal cell, hepatocellular, or head and neck squamous cell carcinoma were enrolled in the trial. Before TCR sequencing, CD4+ and CD8+ T cells were separately sorted from peripheral blood. V has 4 bases trimmed and J has 4 bases trimmed; junction bases matching no gene number 3. Spanning cysteine to phenylalanine, the CDR3 consists of 14 amino acids. The DNA shown is the 42-base CDR3, in frame from base 1. Reading the germline V gene gives CDR1 SNHLY and CDR2 FYNNEI. To note about this clone: It has no known antigen specificity. Base quality data are lacking; no much larger clone is found one base away.

Genomic DNA was isolated from the sorted cells so that the TCRbeta CDR3 region could be sequenced. TCRbeta CDR3 regions were sequenced using the immunoSEQ Assay. The clones in this table, taken by TCRdb from immuneACCESS, are in-frame only. Not every clone is retained; where verified, under half of the shortfall comes from an unresolved V gene, and the cause of the rest is unknown. A total of about 69,000 clones appear in this sample, 90% to 95% of them only once. The ten largest make up about 0.29% of the sample. The receptor's source is an adult with an advanced solid tumor such as melanoma, head and neck, liver or kidney cancer. This specimen consisted of CD4+ or CD8+ T cells sorted from blood, obtained in a trial of the OX40 agonist ivuxolimab. The rearrangement combines TRBV2 with TRBJ2-5, and 10 junction bases match TRBD1. The DNA sequence follows: TGTGCCAGCAGTGCGTGGGACAGGGGAGAGACCCAGTACTTC. Translated, it gives CASSAWDRGETQYF.